This T cell receptor beta chain derives from a study of cytomegalovirus exposure and HLA in healthy donors. Broader study findings: Researchers reported from a later analysis that most CMV-associated TCR beta chains appeared HLA-restricted.

Note on this clone: Its antigen is still unknown.

The PCR contained 60 Vbeta and 13 Jbeta primers. Profiling relied on immunoSEQ multiplex PCR, and the TCRdb table lists in-frame clones only, not all of them. The sample yields some 150,000 clones, around 80% seen once. This CDR3 is 15 amino acids long. Germline assignment: CDR1 KGHSH and CDR2 LQKENI. With 0 bases clipped from V and 9 bases from J, the junction kept 6 bases outside the gene matches. Healthy bone marrow donors supplied every sample. The sequenced sample was PBMCs. The source of this sequence is a middle-aged woman in good health and CMV-seronegative. This chain uses TRBV18 with TRBJ2-1; TRBD2 matches at 9 bases. DNA for the CDR3: TGTGCCAGCTCACCACCCGGGACTAGCCTCGTTGAGCAGTTCTTC. Protein sequence: CASSPPGTSLVEQFF.